Below are 21 T cell receptor beta chains sequenced from a single sample in a study of a mutant IDH1 vaccine in newly diagnosed glioma. Their target antigens are unknown. The assay was immunoSEQ multiplex PCR, and TCRdb's table has in-frame clones only and misses some. This table has approximately 60,000 clones, about 85% appearing once. The time point here: week 23, last vaccination. Topical imiquimod accompanied each vaccine dose, which consisted of 300 ug of mutant IDH1 20-mer peptide. Sequences were derived from PBMCs, sampled from a glioma patient whose treatment included an IDH1 peptide vaccine. The receptors stem from a man between 25 and 39 years old with glioma.

The chain has TRBV4-2 and TRBJ1-2; D gene ambiguous. CDR3 length: 14 residues. V was trimmed by 5 bases and J by 6 bases, leaving 16 bases between them. Per germline, CDR1 LGHNA and CDR2 YNFKEQ. The CDR3 loop reads CASSNTLTRDGYTF. The CDR3 bases are TGTGCCAGCAGCAACACTCTCACTAGGGATGGCTACACCTTC.

J is TRBJ1-4 and V is TRBV27; possibly TRBD1 for D (5 bases). Trimming removed 0 bases at V and 7 bases at J, with 12 bases between. CDR1 and CDR2 (germline): MNHEY, SMNVEV (reference sequence). This CDR3 contains 15 residues. The CDR3 spells CASSLSRGLGEKLFF. As DNA, the CDR3 is TGTGCCAGCAGTTTATCTCGGGGGTTAGGTGAAAAACTGTTTTTT.

This clone was observed a few times. The J gene is TRBJ1-1, the V gene TRBV27; D ambiguous. There are 11 residues in the CDR3. From germline, CDR1 is MNHEY and CDR2 SMNVEV (reference sequence). The V and J ends lost 4 bases and 5 bases respectively, with 5 bases between them. The chain's CDR3 is CASSYGTEAFF. The CDR3 bases are TGTGCCAGCAGTTATGGGACTGAAGCTTTCTTT.

The rearrangement links TRBV19 to TRBJ2-7; no firm D call. The CDR3 is 11 amino acids. Looked up from germline, CDR1 is LNHDA and CDR2 is SQIVND (reference sequence). V was pared by 5 bases and J by 5 bases, with 7 bases between. The CDR3: CASSRRDEQYF. Here the CDR3 DNA reads TGTGCCAGTAGTCGACGCGACGAGCAGTACTTC.

The rearrangement uses TRBV21-1 and TRBJ2-6; no DNA check was done on the table's D call, TRBD1. TRBV21-1 has pseudogene status. This CDR3 has 16 amino acids. DNA of the CDR3: TGTGCCAGCAGTTCAGGGCTCTTCACTGGGGCCAACGTCCTGACTTTC. Encoded protein: CASSSGLFTGANVLTF.

The V call is TRBV10-1, the J call TRBJ2-2; 8 positions match TRBD2. Germline-derived CDR1 and CDR2 are WNHNN and SYGVQD (reference sequence). The V and J ends lost 3 bases and 6 bases, in that order; junction bases with no gene match: 9. This CDR3 region has 16 residues. CDR3: CASSDLSGVLAGELFF. CDR3 bases: TGCGCCAGCAGTGATCTTAGCGGGGTTCTGGCCGGGGAGCTGTTTTTT.

As regards this clone: One end of the junction does not line up with germline, which may come from a read error. The J gene is TRBJ2-2, the V gene TRBV10-1, with a weak D call TRBD2 (6 bases). The CDR3 covers 14 residues. The germline CDR1 and CDR2 sequences are WNHNN and SYGVQD (reference sequence). The CDR3 bases are TGCACCAGCAGTGAAGTAGCGGCCACCGGGGAGCTGTTTTTT. Encoded protein: CTSSEVAATGELFF.

V and J are TRBV6-5 and TRBJ1-6, with a possible D match to TRBD1 (6 bases). This CDR3 contains 16 residues. Germline V gives CDR1 MNHEY, CDR2 SVGAGI. V was cut by 2 bases and J by 5 bases, with 13 bases left in between. CDR3 sequence: CASSYGTINHNSPLHF. The CDR3 DNA reads TGTGCCAGCAGTTACGGGACAATCAACCATAATTCACCCCTCCACTTT.

The chain is built from TRBV5-8 and TRBJ1-2; a possible D gene is TRBD1 (5 bases). The CDR3 covers 15 residues. CDR1 and CDR2 (germline): SGHTS, YDEGEE. Deletions cut 0 bases from V and 5 bases from J, with 14 bases between. In DNA form, the CDR3 reads TGTGCCAGCAGCTTGGGGGTTGGGGGAGATTATGGCTACACCTTC. Translating gives CASSLGVGGDYGYTF.

This clone was seen just once. The CDR3 sequence: CASSPLLDTQYF. CDR3 nucleotides: TGTGCCAGCAGCCCCCTCCTGGATACGCAGTATTTT. The chain employs TRBV13 and TRBJ2-3; D gene uncertain. Per the germline V gene, CDR1 is PRHDT and CDR2 is FYEKMQ (reference sequence). The CDR3 totals 12 residues. V was pared by 5 bases and J by 6 bases, with 9 bases between.

This clone showed up just a few times. The same CDR3 also results from other DNA sequences found in this sample. The genes are TRBV4-2 and TRBJ2-3; 12 bases fit TRBD2. With V trimmed by 0 bases and J by 3 bases, 1 base remained unmatched. The CDR3 contains 16 residues. Germline V gene sequence: CDR1 LGHNA, CDR2 YNFKEQ. Here the CDR3 reads CASSQDLAGGTDTQYF. DNA of the CDR3: TGTGCCAGCAGCCAAGATCTAGCGGGGGGGACAGATACGCAGTATTTT.

The rearrangement links TRBV4-2 to TRBJ1-2; 7 positions agree with TRBD1. V shed 1 base and J 6 bases; nucleotides not matched to a gene: 5. The CDR3 sequence is 14 residues long. CDR1 is LGHNA, CDR2 YNFKEQ, per germline. CDR3 residues: CASSQASGGDGYTF. Here the CDR3 DNA reads TGTGCCAGCAGCCAAGCTTCAGGGGGTGATGGCTACACCTTC.

This sequence joins TRBV5-1 and TRBJ2-1; D is tentatively TRBD1 or TRBD2 (6 bases each). Deletions cut 2 bases from V and 2 bases from J, with 14 bases between. The length of the CDR3 is 16 residues. Per germline, CDR1 SGHRS and CDR2 YFSETQ. The CDR3 reads CASSLGGIETYNEQFF. CDR3 in DNA: TGCGCCAGCAGCTTAGGGGGGATTGAGACCTACAATGAGCAGTTCTTC.

The rearrangement links TRBV28 to TRBJ1-4; weak D call: TRBD1 (5 bases). Germline CDR1 MDHEN, CDR2 SYDVKM. Trimming took off 5 bases at V and 1 base at J, with 11 bases between the two ends. The CDR3 has 15 amino acids. CDR3 nucleotide sequence: TGTGCCAGCAGTCCGGTGGGGGGAACTAATGAAAAACTGTTTTTT. Its protein product is CASSPVGGTNEKLFF.

The rearrangement links TRBV6-5 to TRBJ1-2; D call uncertain. Germline CDR1 MNHEY, CDR2 SVGAGI. This CDR3 comprises 13 residues. Trimming pared 8 bases from V and 1 base from J, leaving 11 bases between. The CDR3 here is CASLGGDNYGYTF. The CDR3 DNA reads as TGTGCCAGCCTCGGAGGAGATAACTATGGCTACACCTTC.

The V and J genes are TRBV5-1 and TRBJ2-3, with D tentatively TRBD1 or TRBD2 (5 bases each). Deletions cut 0 bases from V and 6 bases from J, with 14 bases between. Germline V gives CDR1 SGHRS, CDR2 YFSETQ. The CDR3 is made up of 15 amino acids. CDR3 amino acids: CASSLGGVRSDTQYF. CDR3 DNA: TGCGCCAGCAGCTTGGGAGGGGTACGCTCCGATACGCAGTATTTT.

This clone came up once. The chain couples TRBV9 to TRBJ2-2, with D possibly matching TRBD2 (6 bases). Trimming removed 1 base from V and 5 bases from J, with 15 bases in between. Looked up from germline, CDR1 is SGDLS and CDR2 is YYNGEE. This CDR3 region has 16 residues. Here the CDR3 DNA reads TGTGCCAGCAGCGTACAATCCGGGGGAAAAACCGGGGAGCTGTTTTTT. Protein sequence: CASSVQSGGKTGELFF.

This clone was observed a few times. V and J are TRBV19 and TRBJ1-4; TRBD1 is a possible D gene (6 bases). Trimming took 2 bases from V and 3 from J, leaving 13 bases between them. CDR1 and CDR2 from the germline V gene are LNHDA and SQIVND (reference sequence). The CDR3 runs to 16 residues. The CDR3 DNA reads TGTGCCAGTAGTATATCCGGGGGCGCGTCTAATGAAAAACTGTTTTTT. It translates to CASSISGGASNEKLFF.

The chain is built from TRBV19 and TRBJ2-7; a weak D match, TRBD2 (5 bases). CDR1 is LNHDA, CDR2 SQIVND, per germline (reference sequence). The V end lost 8 bases, the J end lost 5 bases, and 19 bases lay between the germline ends. This CDR3 has 14 residues. CDR3 amino acids: CASSPGGGPNEQYF. CDR3 DNA: TGTGCCAGTTCGCCGGGCGGCGGGCCCAACGAGCAGTACTTC.

The chain couples TRBV7-7 to TRBJ2-7; D is uncertain. Germline V gene data show CDR1 as SSHAT and CDR2 as FNYEAQ (reference sequence). This CDR3 spans 11 amino acids. V was clipped by 5 bases and J by 2 bases, with 4 bases between them. The CDR3 nucleotides are TGTGCCAGCAGCCTACCCTACGAGCAGTACTTC. This codes for CASSLPYEQYF.

The chain uses TRBV18 and TRBJ2-1; D uncertain. Germline CDR1 is KGHSH and CDR2 is LQKENI. V was clipped by 4 bases and J by 7 bases, with 20 bases between them. This CDR3 has 16 amino acids. The DNA of the CDR3 is TGTGCCAGCTCACTTTTCGAATCGCCGGCCCGGAATGAGCAGTTCTTC. This codes for CASSLFESPARNEQFF. The whole variable domain, remainder taken from reference TRBV18 and TRBJ2-1, is NAGVMQNPRHLVRRRGQEARLRCSPMKGHSHVYWYRQLPEEGLKFMVYLQKENIIDESGMPKERFSAEFPKEGPSILRIQQVVRGDSAAYFCASSLFESPARNEQFFGPGTRLTVL.